These 14 T cell receptor beta chains originate from one sample sequenced in a study of vaccination effects on CD4 cells after COVID-19. Before any sequencing was done, the ViraFEST assay used viral peptide pools to expand antigen-specific CD4+ T cells. Cells that had been cultured for 10 days were the source of isolated CD4+ T cells. Vaccinated participants had no history of SARS-CoV-2 infection and tested negative for nucleocapsid antibodies. No antigens are known for them. Sequencing used immunoSEQ multiplex PCR; TCRdb keeps in-frame clones, though not all of them. The profile shows about 41,000 clones, roughly 76% of them singletons. The specimen comprised CD4+ T cells from PBMCs cultured with HCoV-OC43 spike peptides, sampled before COVID-19 vaccination. Stated subset: HCoV-OC43 spike overlapping peptide pool stimulation. These receptors all come from a human donor who received a COVID-19 vaccine.

The CDR3 loop is CASSLQGATNEKLFF. The DNA of the CDR3 is TGTGCCAGCAGCCTACAGGGGGCAACTAATGAAAAACTGTTTTTT. V and J are TRBV7-2 and TRBJ1-4; TRBD1 matches at 8 bases. Trimming took 5 bases from V and 0 from J; bases not matched to a gene: 2. CDR3 length equals 15 residues. Germline V gives CDR1 SGHTA, CDR2 FQGNSA.

The chain employs TRBV6-5 and TRBJ1-1; 9 bases match TRBD1. The V segment lost 5 bases and the J segment 4 bases; nucleotides outside the gene matches: 8. CDR1 is MNHEY, CDR2 SVGAGI, per germline. The length of the CDR3 is 15 residues. In DNA, the CDR3 is TGTGCCAGCAGTCCACTTACAGGGGGCTCCACTGAAGCTTTCTTT. Its translation is CASSPLTGGSTEAFF.

The chain uses TRBV4-2 and TRBJ2-3; 11 bases line up with TRBD2. V shed 4 bases, J shed 2 bases, and the junction held 5 bases outside the gene matches. The CDR3 loop spans 16 amino acids. The V gene's germline CDR1 is LGHNA and CDR2 YNFKEQ. For the CDR3, the DNA is TGTGCCAGCAGCCCAACTAGCGGGGGACACACAGATACGCAGTATTTT. This gives the protein CASSPTSGGHTDTQYF.

The CDR3 DNA is TGTGCCAGCAGTCGGACGAGGATCTCTGGAAACACCATATATTTT. Its translation: CASSRTRISGNTIYF. The genes are TRBV6-5 and TRBJ1-3; D not resolved. V lost 5 bases to trimming and J lost 0 bases, with 11 bases between them. CDR3 length: 15 amino acids. Germline CDR1 MNHEY, CDR2 SVGAGI.

This rearrangement joins TRBV18 to TRBJ2-7; 8 nucleotides align to TRBD1. V lost 0 bases, J lost 3 bases, and 7 bases stayed unmatched. The CDR3 is made up of 16 amino acids. CDR1 KGHSH and CDR2 LQKENI come from the germline V gene. Written as DNA, the CDR3 is TGTGCCAGCTCACCACCGACCGGGACAGGATACTACGAGCAGTACTTC. This gives the protein CASSPPTGTGYYEQYF.

The CDR3 coding sequence is TGTGCCAGCAGCTCTCCAGTCCCGGGCACAGATACGCAGTATTTT. It encodes CASSSPVPGTDTQYF. The chain recombines TRBV7-2 with TRBJ2-3; D gene ambiguous. Germline-derived CDR1 and CDR2 are SGHTA and FQGNSA. Trimming took 4 bases from V and 1 from J, leaving 12 bases between them. The CDR3 has 15 residues. Full variable domain (missing parts from reference TRBV7-2 and TRBJ2-3): GAGVSQSPSNKVTEKGKDVELRCDPISGHTALYWYRQSLGQGLEFLIYFQGNSAPDKSGLPSDRFSAERTGGSVSTLTIQRTQQEDSAVYLCASSSPVPGTDTQYFGPGTRLTVL.

This clone has a single count. At one end the junction does not follow the germline gene, possibly because of a read error. This rearrangement joins TRBV15 to TRBJ2-5; D call uncertain. CDR3 length: 17 amino acids. Per germline, CDR1 LNHNV and CDR2 YYDKDF (reference sequence). The CDR3 nucleotides read TGTGCCACCAGCAGAGGAGCTATGATCAAGCCAAGAGAGGCCCAGTACTTC. Its translation: CATSRGAMIKPREAQYF. Full variable domain (remainder filled in from reference TRBV15 and TRBJ2-5): DAMVIQNPRYQVTQFGKPVTLSCSQTLNHNVMYWYQQKSSQAPKLLFHYYDKDFNNEADTPDNFQSRRPNTSFCFLDIRSPGLGDTAMYLCATSRGAMIKPREAQYFGPGTRLLVL.

The chain joins TRBV24-1 to TRBJ2-1, with D possibly matching TRBD2 (6 bases). CDR1 is KGHDR and CDR2 is SFDVKD in the germline V gene. Trimming cost V 9 bases and J 7 bases, with 9 bases left between them. The CDR3 extends over 11 amino acids. This CDR3 reads CATRGSNEQFF. DNA for the CDR3: TGTGCCACCCGGGGGAGTAATGAGCAGTTCTTC.

The gene calls are TRBV6-2 or TRBV6-3 and TRBJ1-1; maybe TRBD1 (5 bases). CDR1 is MNHEY, CDR2 SVGEGT, per germline. V was shortened by 2 bases and J by 7 bases, with 11 bases between the two germline ends. This CDR3 has 13 residues. The CDR3 is CASSYTGRGEAFF. The CDR3 DNA sequence: TGTGCCAGCAGTTACACCGGAAGGGGTGAAGCTTTCTTT.

V usage is TRBV19 and J usage is TRBJ2-6; 9 bases agree with TRBD1. CDR1 and CDR2 from the germline V gene are LNHDA and SQIVND (reference sequence). The CDR3 has 15 residues. Trimming removed 6 bases from V and 4 bases from J; junction bases left unmatched: 4. For the CDR3, the DNA is TGTGCCAGTAGCGACAGGGGGAGGGGGGCCAACGTCCTGACTTTC. Translating it yields CASSDRGRGANVLTF.

The CDR3 protein is CSASGTDLYGYTF. CDR3 in DNA: TGCAGTGCTAGTGGGACAGATCTCTATGGCTACACCTTC. The rearrangement links TRBV20-1 to TRBJ1-2; 7 bases match TRBD1. The CDR3 is 13 amino acids. With 3 bases clipped from V and 4 bases from J, the junction kept 5 bases outside the gene matches. Germline assignment: CDR1 DFQATT and CDR2 SNEGSKA (reference sequence).

The chain is built from TRBV20-1 and TRBJ2-1, with D unresolved. This CDR3 is 13 amino acids long. From germline, CDR1 is DFQATT and CDR2 SNEGSKA (reference sequence). V dropped 6 bases and J dropped 5 bases, with 14 bases sitting between them. CDR3 bases: TGCAGTGCAAGTCTAGGATCTAACAATGAGCAGTTCTTC. Encoded protein: CSASLGSNNEQFF.

This clone was observed a single time. The chain employs TRBV30 and TRBJ2-2, with D tentatively TRBD2 (6 bases). Trimming pared 2 bases from V and 5 bases from J, leaving 9 bases between. This CDR3 has 13 amino acids. In germline, CDR1 is GTSNPN, CDR2 SVGIG (reference sequence). CDR3 DNA sequence: TGTGCCTGGAGTACGGGACTGACCGGGGAGCTGTTTTTT. As protein: CAWSTGLTGELFF. Based on the CDR3 plus reference TRBV30 and TRBJ2-2, the full variable domain is SQTIHQWPATLVQPVGSPLSLECTVEGTSNPNLYWYRQAAGRGLQLLFYSVGIGQISSEVPQNLSASRPQDRQFILSSKKLLLSDSGFYLCAWSTGLTGELFFGEGSRLTVL.

The V gene is TRBV28, the J gene TRBJ1-2, with D perhaps matching TRBD1 (5 bases). V lost 2 bases and J 3 bases, leaving 7 bases between the germline ends. The CDR3 is made up of 13 amino acids. Germline values: CDR1 MDHEN, CDR2 SYDVKM. CDR3 nucleotide sequence: TGTGCCAGCAGTTTAGGGGGGTACTATGGCTACACCTTC. Amino acids: CASSLGGYYGYTF.